In this sample, the clone carrying this TCR beta chain turned up a few times. The germline CDR1 and CDR2 sequences are SGHRS and YFSETQ. V dropped 0 bases and J dropped 8 bases, with 8 bases sitting between them. The CDR3 has 13 residues. This sample is part of a study of blood T cell repertoires in COVID-19. Sequencing used immunoSEQ multiplex PCR; TCRdb keeps in-frame clones, though not all of them. In the table there are 150,000 to 200,000 clones, around 89% of which are singletons. The TCR comes from a woman aged 18-35 years who had recovered from COVID-19. The V call is TRBV5-1, the J call TRBJ1-4, with D uncertain. The sequencing sample was made of PBMCs or T cells enriched from blood (not recorded which). The CDR3 sequence is CASSLARGEKLFF. The CDR3 nucleotides are TGCGCCAGCAGCTTGGCGAGAGGGGAAAAACTGTTTTTT.